The 23 T cell receptor beta chains given below trace back to one sample, sequenced in a study of regulatory T cells in long-lasting Graves disease. Arm-PCR of CDR3 regions and iRepertoire HTBI primers were used to build TCR beta libraries. TCRdb re-analysed the multiplex PCR reads in MiXCR, keeping a single row per CDR3 protein. The sample contains 350,000 to 400,000 distinct CDR3 sequences, about 14% of which appear only once. Time point noted: newly diagnosed GD, antithyroid drugs for less than 3 months. From PBMCs, RNA was extracted and then used to make the TCR library. The input for sequencing was peripheral blood mononuclear cells (PBMCs), taken at new diagnosis, from a patient treated with antithyroid drugs. Every receptor here comes from a female donor with Graves disease.

Note on this clonotype: A much bigger clone sits one base away, suggesting this may be a read error. This sequence joins TRBV6-2 or TRBV6-3 and TRBJ1-5; 9 positions agree with TRBD1. V lost 5 bases, J lost 1 base, and 9 bases stayed unmatched. This CDR3 has 17 amino acids. Germline V gene sequence: CDR1 MNHEY, CDR2 SVGEGT. The CDR3 spells CASSDATGGTSNQPQHF. The CDR3 DNA follows: TGTGCCAGCAGTGATGCTACAGGGGGCACGAGCAATCAGCCCCAGCATTTT.

The gene calls are TRBV4-3 and TRBJ2-1, with TRBD2 identical over 12 bases. Germline CDR1 is LGHNA and CDR2 is YSLEER. The CDR3 is made up of 16 amino acids. V was clipped by 3 bases and J by 6 bases; unmatched bases: 6. The CDR3 DNA reads TGCGCCAGCAGCCAGCGCCGGACTAGCGGGATCAATGAGCAGTTCTTC. Its translation: CASSQRRTSGINEQFF.

At least ten counts were recorded for this clonotype. This chain joins TRBV6-2 or TRBV6-3 and TRBJ2-1; D remains unclear. CDR1 MNHEY and CDR2 SVGEGT come from the germline V gene. The CDR3 is 15 amino acids. V dropped 2 bases and J dropped 2 bases, with 10 bases sitting between them. This CDR3 reads CASSYTSSPYNEQFF. CDR3 coding DNA: TGTGCCAGCAGTTACACAAGTTCGCCCTACAATGAGCAGTTCTTC.

Many counts were recorded for this clonotype. This chain connects TRBV12-3 or TRBV12-4 to TRBJ1-1; the D is unclear. The CDR3 sequence is 13 residues long. V was pared by 6 bases and J by 1 base, with 9 bases between. CDR3 coding DNA: TGTGCCAGCAGCACCGGCCGGAACACTGAAGCTTTCTTT. It is translated as CASSTGRNTEAFF.

The chain links TRBV25-1 to TRBJ1-1; D is possibly TRBD1 (5 bases). Trimming stripped 5 bases from V and 0 bases from J, with 10 bases between. This CDR3 contains 14 residues. CDR1 and CDR2 (germline): MGHDK, SYGVNS. CDR3 bases: TGTGCCAGCAGTCACGAGGGGATGAACACTGAAGCTTTCTTT. Translating it yields CASSHEGMNTEAFF.

This clonotype has more than one count but fewer than ten. One junction end does not reproduce the germline sequence, and a read error may be involved. The chain employs TRBV7-3 and TRBJ2-1; the D is unclear. Per the germline V gene, CDR1 is SGHTA and CDR2 is FQGTGA. The CDR3 totals 13 residues. The CDR3 here is CASSSDNYDEQFF. CDR3 DNA sequence: TGTGCCAGCAGCTCAGACAACTACGATGAGCAGTTCTTC. The full variable domain, rest sourced from reference TRBV7-3 and TRBJ2-1, is GAGVSQTPSNKVTEKGKYVELRCDPISGHTALYWYRQSLGQGPEFLIYFQGTGAADDSGLPNDRFFAVRPEGSVSTLKIQRTERGDSAVYLCASSSDNYDEQFFGPGTRLTVL.

On this clonotype itself: A read error may explain this, as a much larger clone is one base away. The gene calls are TRBV3-1 and TRBJ1-5, with 9 bases aligning to TRBD1. The CDR3 consists of 14 residues. Looked up from germline, CDR1 is LGHDT and CDR2 is YNNKEL (reference sequence). The CDR3 sequence is CANSQGQGTQPQHF. The CDR3 DNA is TGTGCCAACAGCCAGGGACAGGGAACTCAGCCCCAGCATTTT. Using reference TRBV3-1 and TRBJ1-5 for the parts outside the CDR3, the full variable domain is DTAVSQTPKYLVTQMGNDKSIKCEQNLGHDTMYWYKQDSKKFLKIMFSYNNKELIINETVPNRFSPKSPDKAHLNLHINSLELGDSAVYFCANSQGQGTQPQHFGDGTRLSIL.

A few counts support this clonotype. V gene TRBV18 combines with J gene TRBJ2-7; possible D gene TRBD2, 7 bases. V shed 3 bases and J shed 6 bases, with 18 bases lying between them. In germline, CDR1 is KGHSH, CDR2 LQKENI. CDR3 length: 15 residues. CDR3 in amino acids: CASSPDGGRPTEQYF. In nucleotides, the CDR3 is TGTGCCAGCTCACCCGACGGGGGGCGTCCCACCGAGCAGTACTTC. The full variable domain, with the rest looked up from reference TRBV18 and TRBJ2-7, is NAGVMQNPRHLVRRRGQEARLRCSPMKGHSHVYWYRQLPEEGLKFMVYLQKENIIDESGMPKERFSAEFPKEGPSILRIQQVVRGDSAAYFCASSPDGGRPTEQYFGPGTRLTVT.

The chain has TRBV4-2 and TRBJ1-6; TRBD1 agrees at 7 bases. This CDR3 has 14 amino acids. Trimming cost V 7 bases and J 5 bases; bases outside gene matches: 5. Germline V gene lookup returns CDR1 LGHNA and CDR2 YNFKEQ. The CDR3 DNA is TGTGCCAGCAACTTGGACAGGAATAATTCACCCCTCCACTTT. Its protein is CASNLDRNNSPLHF.

This clonotype occurred many times. The chain uses TRBV6-4 and TRBJ1-5; 12 bases fit TRBD1. The CDR3 is 17 residues long. The germline CDR1 and CDR2 sequences are MRHNA and SNTAGT. Trimming at V came to 8 bases and at J to 2 bases, leaving 10 bases not matched to a gene. The DNA for the CDR3 is TGTGCCAGCGGCAACCGGGACAGGGGGCGTTGCAATCAGCCCCAGCATTTT. Its protein product is CASGNRDRGRCNQPQHF.

This clonotype was recorded many times. The chain combines TRBV14 with TRBJ2-3; D assignment may be TRBD1 or TRBD2 (5 bases each). This CDR3 is 16 amino acids long. Germline CDR1 SGHDN, CDR2 FVKESK. With 4 bases removed from V and 2 bases from J, the gap between germline ends came to 16 bases. The CDR3 nucleotides are TGTGCCAGCAGCCCCGGAAGGGACGGATACACAGATACGCAGTATTTT. This encodes CASSPGRDGYTDTQYF.

This chain links TRBV20-1 with TRBJ2-5; D assignment may be TRBD1 or TRBD2 (6 bases each). The germline CDR1 and CDR2 sequences are DFQATT and SNEGSKA (reference sequence). The CDR3 consists of 15 residues. V shed 1 base and J shed 7 bases, with 19 bases lying between them. CDR3 sequence (DNA): TGCAGTGCTAGAGCCCCCACGGGGGCCACAGGGACCCAGTACTTC. This sequence encodes CSARAPTGATGTQYF.

The sample holds many counts of this clonotype. The genes are TRBV10-3 and TRBJ1-3; no clear D gene. Germline CDR1 ENHRY, CDR2 SYGVKD. The V end lost 11 bases, the J end lost 4 bases, and 15 bases lay between the germline ends. CDR3 length: 13 residues. The CDR3 coding sequence is TGTGCCTCAATCCTTTCGGAAGGAAACACCATATATTTT. This translates into CASILSEGNTIYF.

Many counts were recorded for this clonotype. The CDR3 DNA sequence: TGTGCCAGCAGCCAACGGACTAGCCACTACAATGAGCAGTTCTTC. As protein: CASSQRTSHYNEQFF. This chain links TRBV3-1 with TRBJ2-1; 8 bases match TRBD2. Germline V gene sequence: CDR1 LGHDT, CDR2 YNNKEL (reference sequence). The CDR3 is made up of 15 amino acids. V shed 2 bases and J 3 bases; nucleotides not matched to a gene: 3.

This clonotype was observed at least ten times. This sequence joins TRBV27 and TRBJ1-2; TRBD1 is a possible D gene (6 bases). The CDR3 spans 13 residues. Trimming shortened V by 2 bases and J by 8 bases, and 12 bases separated the two germline ends. Germline lookup yields CDR1 MNHEY and CDR2 SMNVEV (reference sequence). CDR3 region: CASSLRGARGYTF. Here the CDR3 DNA reads TGTGCCAGCAGTTTACGGGGGGCGCGGGGCTACACCTTC.

In its sample, this clonotype was seen many times. The V gene is TRBV24-1, the J gene TRBJ2-1; D not certain. Germline CDR1 and CDR2: KGHDR and SFDVKD. Trimming stripped 7 bases from V and 0 bases from J, with 12 bases between. The CDR3 extends over 15 amino acids. CDR3 in DNA: TGTGCCACCAGCTCCATATCAAGCTCCTACAATGAGCAGTTCTTC. Translation: CATSSISSSYNEQFF.

This clonotype has at least ten counts. The rearrangement links TRBV19 to TRBJ1-1; D gene ambiguous. V dropped 5 bases and J dropped 1 base, with 11 bases sitting between them. CDR1 LNHDA and CDR2 SQIVND come from the germline V gene (reference sequence). The CDR3 covers 14 residues. CDR3 sequence (DNA): TGTGCCAGTAGTCCCGCGGGGTCGAACACTGAAGCTTTCTTT. It encodes CASSPAGSNTEAFF.

Details on this clonotype: The junction differs from germline at one of its ends, possibly a read error. This chain uses TRBV11-2 with TRBJ2-1; TRBD1 agrees at 9 bases. The CDR3 sequence is 12 residues long. CDR1 and CDR2 from the germline V gene are SGHAT and FQNNGV. The CDR3 DNA follows: TGTGCCAGCAGCTTAGGGGGACAGGGCGAGCTCTTC. Its translation is CASSLGGQGELF.

There are many counts of this clonotype. The chain carries TRBV7-3 and TRBJ2-3, with D tentatively TRBD2 (5 bases). V dropped 5 bases and J dropped 6 bases, with 18 bases sitting between them. Germline CDR1 reads SGHTA; CDR2 reads FQGTGA. The CDR3 is 15 residues long. The CDR3 nucleotides are TGTGCCAGCAGCCCCGGGATTAGCCATTGGGATACGCAGTATTTT. The encoded protein is CASSPGISHWDTQYF.

The gene calls are TRBV19 and TRBJ2-3; 9 nucleotides match TRBD1. CDR1 and CDR2 from the germline V gene are LNHDA and SQIVND (reference sequence). The V and J ends lost 7 bases and 3 bases, in that order; junction bases with no gene match: 11. The CDR3 contains 16 residues. CDR3 bases: TGTGCCAGTATGCGATCGGACAGGGGACTGACAGATACGCAGTATTTT. It yields the protein CASMRSDRGLTDTQYF.

This clonotype was counted ten times or more. The chain couples TRBV2 to TRBJ1-2; D may be TRBD1 (6 bases). This CDR3 has 13 residues. Trimming left V 6 bases short and J 8 bases short, with 16 bases between. Per the germline V gene, CDR1 is SNHLY and CDR2 is FYNNEI. CDR3 region: CASRGGPEDGYTF. In DNA form, the CDR3 reads TGTGCCAGCAGGGGGGGCCCAGAGGACGGCTACACCTTC.

Comments on this clonotype: A read error may be the cause here, since a much bigger clone is one base away. The CDR3 loop reads CASSSGTSYYKEQFF. CDR3 nucleotide sequence: TGTGCCAGCAGCTCCGGGACTAGCTACTACAAAGAGCAGTTCTTC. The V gene is TRBV9, the J gene TRBJ2-1; the match to TRBD2 covers 9 bases. This CDR3 has 15 amino acids. Per the germline V gene, CDR1 is SGDLS and CDR2 is YYNGEE.

There are a few counts of this clonotype. The genes are TRBV19 and TRBJ1-5; no definite D call. Trimming shortened V by 1 base and J by 2 bases, and 6 bases separated the two germline ends. CDR1 LNHDA and CDR2 SQIVND come from the germline V gene (reference sequence). The CDR3 is 14 amino acids. The CDR3 bases are TGTGCCAGTAGTATAGGGGCAGGCAATCAGCCCCAGCATTTT. Encoded protein: CASSIGAGNQPQHF. The full variable domain, completed using reference TRBV19 and TRBJ1-5, is DGGITQSPKYLFRKEGQNVTLSCEQNLNHDAMYWYRQDPGQGLRLIYYSQIVNDFQKGDIAEGYSVSREKKESFPLTVTSAQKNPTAFYLCASSIGAGNQPQHFGDGTRLSIL.